The rows below give T cell receptor beta chains drawn from one sample of a study of cytomegalovirus exposure and HLA in healthy donors. The protocol was immunoSEQ multiplex PCR, while the TCRdb copy is restricted to in-frame clones and leaves out a portion. The sample records around 140,000 clones, roughly 90% being singletons. The source material was PBMCs. The receptors were gathered from a man between 18 and 35 years old in good health and CMV-seropositive. Each CDR3 is given with its conserved first and last residue. Fields, in order: V gene, J gene, D gene, clone size, CDR3 DNA, CDR3 protein. A D gene is named only where the DNA matches it firmly. For some rows the clone size is stated as once, few or many, or as a class when expanded; others skip it.

TRBV11-2,TRBJ2-7,TRBD1,NA,TGTGCCAGCAGCTTAGTTTGGACAGGGCCACTAGTCGAGCAGTACTTC,CASSLVWTGPLVEQYF
TRBV5-4,TRBJ2-5,NA,NA,TGTGCCAGCAGCTTAGGCAGGGTGGAGACCCAGTACTTC,CASSLGRVETQYF
TRBV5-6,TRBJ1-1,NA,NA,TGTGCCAGCAGCTGGACAGCGAACACTGAAGCTTTCTTT,CASSWTANTEAFF
TRBV30,TRBJ2-1,TRBD2,NA,TGTGCCTGGAGTACCCCCCGGGGTTTGGCGGGGGGGTACAATGAGCAGTTCTTC,CAWSTPRGLAGGYNEQFF
TRBV6-1,TRBJ2-7,TRBD1,NA,TGTGCCAGCAGTGAACGAGGTGGGACAGGAATCTACGAGCAGTACTTC,CASSERGGTGIYEQYF
TRBV27,TRBJ2-4,NA,NA,TGTGCCAGCAAAGACGTCTCGGGAGTACAGTACTTC,CASKDVSGVQYF
TRBV5-4,TRBJ2-7,TRBD1,NA,TGTGCCAGCAGCCCTGGGGGACAGGGTCTCTACGAGCAGTACTTC,CASSPGGQGLYEQYF
TRBV5-4,TRBJ2-2,NA,NA,TGTGCCAGCAGCGTACAGGGCGCCGGGGAGCTGTTTTTT,CASSVQGAGELFF
TRBV7-3,TRBJ2-7,NA,NA,TGTGCCAGCAGCTTGATGGGGGGTGTCTCCTACGAGCAGTACTTC,CASSLMGGVSYEQYF
TRBV5-4,TRBJ2-5,TRBD1,NA,TGTGCCAGCAGCTTGTGGACAGGGATATCAGAGACCCAGTACTTC,CASSLWTGISETQYF
TRBV4-1,TRBJ2-2,TRBD1,NA,TGCGCCAGCAGCCAAGGACAGGGGGACTTCGCCGGGGAGCTGTTTTTT,CASSQGQGDFAGELFF
TRBV5-4,TRBJ1-1,NA,NA,TGTGCCAGCAGCCAAGGACAGACCACTTTTAGGGCTTTCTTT,CASSQGQTTFRAFF
TRBV5-1,TRBJ1-4,NA,NA,TGCGCCAGCGGGCCCAGAGCTACTAATGAAAAACTGTTTTTT,CASGPRATNEKLFF
TRBV4-1,TRBJ1-6,TRBD1,NA,TGCGCCAGCAGCCAAGATCGCCAGGGGGCGCGATCACCCCTCCACTTT,CASSQDRQGARSPLHF
TRBV2,TRBJ2-7,NA,NA,TGTGCCAGCACCATAGCGAGGGCAAGCTCCTACGAGCAGTACTTC,CASTIARASSYEQYF
TRBV15,TRBJ1-2,NA,NA,TGTGCCACCAGCAGAGATGGTCAAAGCTGGGGAGGTGCTGGCTACACCTTC,CATSRDGQSWGGAGYTF
TRBV9,TRBJ2-1,TRBD1,NA,TGTGCCAGCAGCCCGAGACAGGGGGAGAATGAGCAGTTCTTC,CASSPRQGENEQFF
TRBV6-1,TRBJ2-7,TRBD2,NA,TGTGCCAGCACGGCGGTAGCGGGACTTTCCTACGAGCAGTACTTC,CASTAVAGLSYEQYF
TRBV7-3,TRBJ2-7,NA,NA,TGTGCCAGCAGCCCCCATCCCGGGACACCCCGTGACGAGCAGTACTTC,CASSPHPGTPRDEQYF
TRBV19,TRBJ1-1,NA,NA,TGTGCCAGTACCCCTTCGGGAGCTAGTGAAGCTTTCTTT,CASTPSGASEAFF
TRBV9,TRBJ1-1,NA,NA,TGTGCCAGCAGCAGGGGAGGGAACACTGAAGCTTTCTTT,CASSRGGNTEAFF
TRBV6-6,TRBJ1-2,NA,NA,TGTGCCAGCAGTTACTCGGACACCAACTATGGCTACACCTTC,CASSYSDTNYGYTF
TRBV7-9,TRBJ1-5,NA,NA,TGTGCCAGCAGCTTAGGAGGTGGCCAGCCCCAGCATTTT,CASSLGGGQPQHF
TRBV5-1,TRBJ1-3,NA,NA,TGCGCCAGCAGCCCCGACAACTCTGGAAACACCATATATTTT,CASSPDNSGNTIYF
TRBV6-1,TRBJ2-5,TRBD2,NA,TGTGCCAGCAGTGTAGCGGGGGCCTTCGTTCGGGAGACCCAGTACTTC,CASSVAGAFVRETQYF
TRBV27,TRBJ2-7,TRBD1,NA,TGTGCCAGCAGTTTAAGGACAGGGGGCCGGTACGAGCAGTACTTC,CASSLRTGGRYEQYF
TRBV6-1,TRBJ2-1,TRBD2,NA,TGTGCCAGCAGACTGACTAGCGGGGAGTACAATGAGCAGTTCTTC,CASRLTSGEYNEQFF
TRBV5-6,TRBJ2-7,TRBD2,NA,TGTGCCAGCAGCTTGAATGGACTAGCGGGGTACGAGCAGTACTTC,CASSLNGLAGYEQYF
TRBV19,TRBJ1-4,TRBD1,few,TGTGCCAGTAATCCTACAGGGGGCGCTTTAGAAAAACTGTTTTTT,CASNPTGGALEKLFF
TRBV7-7,TRBJ2-7,NA,NA,TGTGCTAGCAGCTTAGTTGGACTAAACGAGCAGTACTTC,CASSLVGLNEQYF
TRBV2,TRBJ2-3,NA,once,TGTGCCAGCAGTTTAGTTGCACAGGATTGGGGTACGCAGTATTTT,CASSLVAQDWGTQYF